The 3 T cell receptor beta chains below come from one sample, sequenced in a study of blood T cells in healthy people across ages. A J-beta primer mix and a sample-barcoded 5' primer were used in a second PCR of roughly 7 to 12 cycles. From the 5' RACE reads, TCRdb called clonotypes with MiXCR, one entry per CDR3 protein. This table holds over a million distinct CDR3 sequences, roughly 64% found once. Sequenced material: blood. The receptors were sampled from a man younger than 35 in good health.

This chain joins TRBV4-2 and TRBJ1-6; 10 bases align to TRBD1. The length of the CDR3 is 15 residues. From germline, CDR1 is LGHNA and CDR2 YNFKEQ. Trimming removed 4 bases from V and 9 bases from J; junction bases left unmatched: 6. The CDR3 loop is CASSPTGTGASPLHF. The DNA of the CDR3 is TGTGCCAGCAGCCCCACGGGGACAGGGGCTTCACCCCTCCACTTT.

This clonotype was observed a few times. This sequence joins TRBV29-1 and TRBJ2-7, with 9 bases lining up with TRBD2. With V trimmed by 5 bases and J by 5 bases, 7 bases remained unmatched. There are 13 residues in the CDR3. Germline assignment: CDR1 SQVTM and CDR2 ANQGSEA. In DNA form, the CDR3 reads TGCAGCGTTTCGCGGCTAGCGGGACACGAGCAGTACTTC. It specifies CSVSRLAGHEQYF.

The sample holds a few counts of this clonotype. CDR3 region: CASSSGQLINNEQFF. CDR3 bases: TGTGCCAGCAGCTCCGGACAGCTGATTAACAATGAGCAGTTCTTC. V and J are TRBV7-9 and TRBJ2-1; possibly TRBD1 for D (6 bases). Germline values: CDR1 SEHNR, CDR2 FQNEAQ (reference sequence). V lost 4 bases and J 5 bases, leaving 15 bases between the germline ends. The CDR3 has 15 amino acids.